This entry lists 21 T cell receptor beta chains sequenced from one sample in a study of response to subunit inactivated influenza vaccine. Each CDR3 protein gets one entry after TCRdb re-called the RT-PCR reads with MiXCR. Here the sample spans a few hundred thousand distinct CDR3 sequences, around 15% being singletons. Sequencing was performed on PBMCs from blood, taken approximately 12 days after vaccination. The receptors here all came from a man aged 50 or older who received an inactivated influenza vaccine.

A single count supports this clonotype. The V call is TRBV3-1, the J call TRBJ2-1, with 7 bases lining up with TRBD2. Matching the DNA end better, TRBJ2-7 makes the J call doubtful. The CDR3 sequence is 16 residues long. Germline lookup yields CDR1 LGHDT and CDR2 YNNKEL (reference sequence). CDR3 loop: CASSQDIPSGYNEQYF. The CDR3, as DNA: TGTGCCAGCAGCCAAGATATTCCTAGCGGCTACAATGAGCAGTACTTC.

This clonotype was counted between two and nine times. This chain links TRBV18 with TRBJ2-7; 7 bases are a match to TRBD1. The CDR3 is made up of 15 amino acids. The germline CDR1 and CDR2 sequences are KGHSH and LQKENI. V was clipped by 0 bases and J by 1 base; unmatched bases: 3. This CDR3 reads CASSPPGGYSYEQYF. CDR3 DNA sequence: TGTGCCAGCTCACCACCAGGGGGCTATTCCTACGAGCAGTACTTC. The complete variable domain, with remaining parts taken from reference TRBV18 and TRBJ2-7, reads NAGVMQNPRHLVRRRGQEARLRCSPMKGHSHVYWYRQLPEEGLKFMVYLQKENIIDESGMPKERFSAEFPKEGPSILRIQQVVRGDSAAYFCASSPPGGYSYEQYFGPGTRLTVT.

The V and J genes are TRBV12-3 or TRBV12-4 and TRBJ2-7; TRBD1 or TRBD2 may be the D gene (5 bases each). Trimming removed 5 bases at V and 3 bases at J, with 14 bases between. The CDR3 length is 14 residues. CDR3 sequence: CASSQTGTIYEQYF. The CDR3 bases are TGTGCCAGCAGTCAAACCGGGACGATCTACGAGCAGTACTTC.

This clonotype has just a few counts. CDR3 sequence: CASSQWDRASGGEQYF. CDR3 coding DNA: TGTGCCAGCAGTCAATGGGACAGGGCCTCGGGAGGCGAGCAGTACTTC. The V gene is TRBV28, the J gene TRBJ2-7; the match to TRBD1 covers 9 bases. Germline CDR1 is MDHEN and CDR2 is SYDVKM. V was clipped by 5 bases and J by 6 bases; unmatched bases: 14. This CDR3 has 16 amino acids.

V is TRBV29-1 and J is TRBJ1-1; D not certain. Germline-derived CDR1 and CDR2 are SQVTM and ANQGSEA. The CDR3 runs to 13 residues. Trimming removed 2 bases from V and 1 base from J, with 8 bases in between. The CDR3 DNA sequence: TGCAGCGTTGAACTACACCAGAACACTGAAGCTTTCTTT. The encoded protein is CSVELHQNTEAFF.

V and J are TRBV12-3 or TRBV12-4 and TRBJ2-1; D uncertain. The V end lost 5 bases, the J end lost 6 bases, and 17 bases lay between the germline ends. The CDR3 is 15 residues long. DNA for the CDR3: TGTGCCAGCAGTCCGGAACCGGTAAAGATCAATGAGCAGTTCTTC. It specifies CASSPEPVKINEQFF.

The V call is TRBV7-6, the J call TRBJ2-3, with D perhaps TRBD2 (6 bases). V was cut by 1 base and J by 4 bases, with 9 bases left in between. Germline CDR1 is SGHVS and CDR2 is FNYEAQ. This CDR3 comprises 14 residues. CDR3 amino acids: CASSLGTKSDTQYF. The CDR3 DNA reads as TGTGCCAGCAGCTTAGGGACTAAATCAGATACGCAGTATTTT.

Details on this clonotype: At one end, the junction sequence differs from germline, possibly due to a read error. This sequence joins TRBV6-5 and TRBJ2-7; no definite D call. The CDR3 totals 15 residues. CDR1 and CDR2 (germline): MNHEY, SVGAGI. CDR3 sequence: CASSYSILAAAAPRF. The CDR3 nucleotides are TGTGCCAGCAGTTACTCGATCCTCGCCGCGGCGGCACCCAGGTTC.

This clonotype showed up just a few times. The rearrangement links TRBV20-1 to TRBJ2-5; 8 bases fit TRBD2. Looked up from germline, CDR1 is DFQATT and CDR2 is SNEGSKA (reference sequence). This CDR3 has 14 residues. V shed 6 bases, J shed 2 bases, and the junction held 8 bases outside the gene matches. CDR3 protein: CSARPSGGQETQYF. The CDR3 DNA follows: TGCAGTGCCCGACCCAGCGGGGGACAAGAGACCCAGTACTTC.

This clonotype was picked up many times. This sequence joins TRBV6-1 and TRBJ1-2; D is perhaps TRBD1 (6 bases). Germline loops: CDR1 MNHNS, CDR2 SASEGT. V lost 6 bases and J 0 bases, leaving 11 bases between the germline ends. The CDR3 sequence is 14 residues long. The CDR3 bases are TGTGCCAGCAGGACGGGACAAGCTAACTATGGCTACACCTTC. It is translated as CASRTGQANYGYTF.

This clonotype was recorded at least ten times. The chain is built from TRBV20-1 and TRBJ2-7; D possibly uses TRBD1 or TRBD2 (6 bases each). The CDR3 totals 13 residues. V was trimmed by 0 bases and J by 6 bases, leaving 12 bases between them. The V gene's germline CDR1 is DFQATT and CDR2 SNEGSKA (reference sequence). The CDR3 sequence is CSARDGGHGEQYF. The CDR3 nucleotides read TGCAGTGCTAGAGATGGGGGGCACGGCGAGCAGTACTTC.

The J gene is TRBJ1-2, the V gene TRBV7-8; D might be TRBD1 (6 bases). Germline V CDR1 and CDR2: SGHVS, FQNEAQ. V shed 1 base and J shed 7 bases, with 19 bases lying between them. The CDR3 covers 16 residues. The CDR3 is CASSLVPQGTSGGYTF. DNA of the CDR3: TGTGCCAGCAGCTTAGTCCCACAGGGAACTTCGGGTGGCTACACCTTC.

The chain links TRBV7-2 to TRBJ1-1; D possibly corresponds to TRBD1 (5 bases). Germline-derived CDR1 and CDR2 are SGHTA and FQGNSA. V lost 5 bases, J lost 1 base, and 11 bases lay in between. This CDR3 is built from 14 residues. CDR3 DNA sequence: TGTGCCAGCAGCAAGGGACGGCAGAACACTGAAGCTTTCTTT. Amino acids: CASSKGRQNTEAFF.

This chain joins TRBV12-3 or TRBV12-4 and TRBJ2-7; 8 bases are a match to TRBD2. J lost 6 bases, V lost 3 bases, and 4 bases had no gene match. CDR3 size: 13 residues. The DNA for the CDR3 is TGTGCCAGCAGTTTTGCGGGAGGATCCGAGCAGTACTTC. Residues: CASSFAGGSEQYF.

This clonotype was seen a few times. The V gene is TRBV29-1, the J gene TRBJ1-1; D uncertain. V shed 4 bases and J shed 0 bases, with 9 bases lying between them. The CDR3 spans 13 residues. In germline, CDR1 is SQVTM, CDR2 ANQGSEA. The CDR3 coding sequence is TGCAGCGTTGGCCCGGGCCTGAACACTGAAGCTTTCTTT. Protein: CSVGPGLNTEAFF. The whole variable domain, remainder taken from reference TRBV29-1 and TRBJ1-1, is SAVISQKPSRDICQRGTSLTIQCQVDSQVTMMFWYRQQPGQSLTLIATANQGSEATYESGFVIDKFPISRPNLTFSTLTVSNMSPEDSSIYLCSVGPGLNTEAFFGQGTRLTVV.

Many counts were recorded for this clonotype. The chain joins TRBV20-1 to TRBJ2-7; 11 bases map to TRBD2. CDR1 and CDR2 from the germline V gene are DFQATT and SNEGSKA (reference sequence). Trimming removed 0 bases from V and 7 bases from J; junction bases left unmatched: 20. The CDR3 sequence is 19 residues long. The CDR3 protein is CSAREAYSRGGSGRGEQYF. The DNA of the CDR3 is TGCAGTGCTAGAGAGGCCTACTCACGGGGAGGTAGCGGGAGGGGTGAGCAGTACTTC.

CDR3 amino acids: CASHSLAGGHRNNEQFF. The CDR3 DNA follows: TGTGCCAGCCATAGCTTAGCGGGGGGGCACCGTAACAATGAGCAGTTCTTC. V gene TRBV6-1 combines with J gene TRBJ2-1; TRBD2 aligns across 11 bases. The V gene end was trimmed by 8 bases and the J gene end by 5 bases; junction bases not matched to a gene: 14. This CDR3 region has 17 residues. The germline gives CDR1 MNHNS, CDR2 SASEGT.

This clonotype was seen a handful of times. The rearrangement joins TRBV10-3 to TRBJ2-3, with D maybe TRBD2 (6 bases). The germline gives CDR1 ENHRY, CDR2 SYGVKD. The CDR3 runs 13 residues. With 10 bases removed from V and 1 base from J, the gap between germline ends came to 12 bases. Written as DNA, the CDR3 is TGTGCCACGGGGGAGAGCGGCACAGATACGCAGTATTTT. It translates to CATGESGTDTQYF.

The V and J genes are TRBV5-6 and TRBJ2-4; the match to TRBD1 covers 12 bases. Germline CDR1 SGHDT, CDR2 YYEEEE. With 4 bases clipped from V and 5 bases from J, the junction kept 10 bases outside the gene matches. CDR3 length equals 17 residues. The CDR3 coding sequence is TGTGCCAGCAGCCTACCTAGGGGGACAGGGGGCCAAAACATTCAGTACTTC. This encodes CASSLPRGTGGQNIQYF.

The chain uses TRBV20-1 and TRBJ2-7, with a possible D match to TRBD2 (6 bases). The CDR3 has 12 residues. Germline V lookup: CDR1 DFQATT, CDR2 SNEGSKA (reference sequence). With 5 bases removed from V and 2 bases from J, the gap between germline ends came to 10 bases. For the CDR3, the DNA is TGCAGTGCTGGGACTTCCACCTACGAGCAGTACTTC. As protein: CSAGTSTYEQYF.

This clonotype was counted between two and nine times. The chain recombines TRBV20-1 with TRBJ1-5, with D unresolved. The CDR3 loop spans 14 amino acids. Per the germline V gene, CDR1 is DFQATT and CDR2 is SNEGSKA (reference sequence). The V end was cut by 3 bases, the J end by 0 bases, with 9 bases between. CDR3 amino acids: CSAREGSSNQPQHF. CDR3 in DNA: TGCAGTGCTAGGGAGGGATCTAGCAATCAGCCCCAGCATTTT.